The 18 T cell receptor beta chains given below trace back to one sample, sequenced in a study of graft-versus-host responses after intestinal transplantation. This table comes from immunoSEQ multiplex PCR, and its TCRdb copy is limited to in-frame clones, with some not included. The table shows approximately 89,000 clones, with 90% occurring only once. Material: PBMCs, obtained approximately 470 days after intestinal transplant. The receptors come from a human patient who received an intestinal transplant, so some T cells may come from the graft donor.

In its sample, this clone was seen once. The chain joins TRBV5-1 to TRBJ2-5; 8 bases are a match to TRBD2. The CDR3 has 16 amino acids. V shed 0 bases and J 4 bases; nucleotides not matched to a gene: 8. Per germline, CDR1 SGHRS and CDR2 YFSETQ. The CDR3 sequence is CASSLAWDGRAETQYF. In DNA form, the CDR3 reads TGCGCCAGCAGCTTGGCTTGGGACGGGAGGGCAGAGACCCAGTACTTC.

The V call is TRBV19, the J call TRBJ1-5; unclear D gene. Germline lookup yields CDR1 LNHDA and CDR2 SQIVND (reference sequence). The CDR3 consists of 15 residues. Trimming shortened V by 7 bases and J by 3 bases, and 16 bases separated the two germline ends. CDR3 nucleotide sequence: TGTGCCAGTACCCGCCACATAGGCCCCAATCAGCCCCAGCATTTT. As protein: CASTRHIGPNQPQHF.

V and J are TRBV2 and TRBJ1-4; D not resolved. CDR1 and CDR2 (germline): SNHLY, FYNNEI. Trimming stripped 7 bases from V and 8 bases from J, with 14 bases between. CDR3 size: 13 residues. CDR3 nucleotide sequence: TGTGCCAGCATGGATGGGATAGGAGAAAAACTGTTTTTT. Amino acids: CASMDGIGEKLFF.

The chain uses TRBV9 and TRBJ2-3; D is undetermined. V was pared by 0 bases and J by 6 bases, with 11 bases between. Looked up from germline, CDR1 is SGDLS and CDR2 is YYNGEE. This CDR3 spans 14 amino acids. The CDR3 sequence is CASSVAVPPDTQYF. The CDR3 DNA sequence: TGTGCCAGCAGCGTAGCGGTGCCCCCCGATACGCAGTATTTT. Combining the CDR3 with reference TRBV9 and TRBJ2-3 gives the whole variable domain DSGVTQTPKHLITATGQRVTLRCSPRSGDLSVYWYQQSLDQGLQFLIQYYNGEERAKGNILERFSAQQFPDLHSELNLSSLELGDSALYFCASSVAVPPDTQYFGPGTRLTVL.

This sequence joins TRBV15 and TRBJ2-3, with D possibly called TRBD1 or TRBD2 (6 bases each). Germline V CDR1 and CDR2: LNHNV, YYDKDF (reference sequence). The CDR3 loop spans 14 amino acids. The V and J ends lost 0 bases and 6 bases respectively, with 10 bases between them. The CDR3: CATSRDQGGDTQYF. CDR3 nucleotide sequence: TGTGCCACCAGCAGAGATCAAGGGGGGGATACGCAGTATTTT.

The table lists this clone with a count of one. The rearrangement joins TRBV19 to TRBJ2-7; D possibly corresponds to TRBD1 (7 bases). This CDR3 is 14 amino acids long. Germline V gene sequence: CDR1 LNHDA, CDR2 SQIVND (reference sequence). V was trimmed by 3 bases and J by 1 base, leaving 10 bases between them. The CDR3 DNA follows: TGTGCCAGTAGTATTGCGGGACAGTCCTACGAGCAGTACTTC. Encoded protein: CASSIAGQSYEQYF.

The chain's CDR3 is CASRAGQGHSPLHF. The CDR3 coding sequence is TGTGCCAGCAGAGCGGGACAGGGGCACTCACCCCTCCACTTT. The chain carries TRBV6-1 and TRBJ1-6, with 10 positions matching TRBD1. This CDR3 comprises 14 residues. V lost 6 bases to trimming and J lost 10 bases; unmatched junction nucleotides: 6. Looked up from germline, CDR1 is MNHNS and CDR2 is SASEGT.

The CDR3 protein is CASSMASGGPTAGFF. The DNA of the CDR3 is TGTGCCAGTAGTATGGCTAGCGGGGGCCCGACGGCTGGGTTCTTC. This chain uses TRBV19 with TRBJ2-1; the match to TRBD2 covers 10 bases. Per germline, CDR1 LNHDA and CDR2 SQIVND (reference sequence). The ends lost 3 bases at V and 15 bases at J; junction bases unmatched: 14. The CDR3 loop spans 15 amino acids.

In its sample, this clone was seen a few times. The rearrangement links TRBV19 to TRBJ1-1, with D possibly TRBD1 on 5 matching bases. CDR1 is LNHDA, CDR2 SQIVND, per germline (reference sequence). This CDR3 comprises 15 residues. The V gene lost 3 bases and the J gene lost 4 bases, with 15 bases spanning the gap. The CDR3 region has the DNA TGTGCCAGTAGTATGTTAGGGCCTGGGGGCACTGAAGCTTTCTTT. Amino acids: CASSMLGPGGTEAFF.

The V gene is TRBV6-4, the J gene TRBJ2-1; no clear D. CDR1 and CDR2 from the germline V gene are MRHNA and SNTAGT. Trimming removed 7 bases at V and 7 bases at J, with 11 bases between. This CDR3 contains 12 residues. The CDR3 region has the DNA TGTGCCAGCACCACGGATCGGAATGAGCAGTTCTTC. Protein product: CASTTDRNEQFF.

J is TRBJ2-2 and V is TRBV25-1; TRBD1 aligns across 7 bases. J lost 8 bases, V lost 4 bases, and 10 bases had no gene match. The germline CDR1 and CDR2 sequences are MGHDK and SYGVNS. The CDR3 has 15 residues. Written as DNA, the CDR3 is TGTGCCAGCAGTGGCCGGACAGGTGGTACGGGGGAGCTGTTTTTT. Its protein product is CASSGRTGGTGELFF.

The chain employs TRBV5-4 and TRBJ2-7; a weak D match, TRBD1 (6 bases). This CDR3 is built from 15 residues. Germline V gene sequence: CDR1 SGHNT, CDR2 YYREEE (reference sequence). V was shortened by 2 bases and J by 0 bases, with 12 bases between the two germline ends. The CDR3 nucleotides are TGTGCCAGCAGCTTCGACAGGCGCGGCTCCTACGAGCAGTACTTC. Translating it yields CASSFDRRGSYEQYF.

This chain uses TRBV13 with TRBJ2-1, with D possibly being TRBD2 (5 bases). CDR3 size: 15 residues. V lost 0 bases and J lost 2, with 8 bases in between. Germline CDR1 and CDR2: PRHDT and FYEKMQ (reference sequence). The CDR3 spells CASSLGLATYNEQFF. DNA of the CDR3: TGTGCCAGCAGCTTAGGTCTAGCAACCTACAATGAGCAGTTCTTC.

The J gene is TRBJ1-1, the V gene TRBV9; no definite D call. Between the trimmed V and J ends, which lost 3 bases and 0 bases, there was a span of 21 bases. Germline-derived CDR1 and CDR2 are SGDLS and YYNGEE. The CDR3 contains 18 residues. Here the CDR3 DNA reads TGTGCCAGCAGCGCCCACCCGGGAAGGGAGACCATGAACACTGAAGCTTTCTTT. It yields the protein CASSAHPGRETMNTEAFF.

This chain connects TRBV2 to TRBJ2-2; 7 bases align to TRBD2. V lost 4 bases and J lost 5; bases outside the gene matches: 7. The CDR3 length is 15 residues. The germline V gene encodes CDR1 SNHLY and CDR2 FYNNEI. The DNA of the CDR3 is TGTGCCAGCAGTGCCCTAGCGGCGTTAACCGGGGAGCTGTTTTTT. Translating it yields CASSALAALTGELFF.

This clone was detected only once. The chain joins TRBV5-6 to TRBJ2-1; TRBD2 might be the D (6 bases). V was cut by 5 bases and J by 8 bases, with 14 bases left in between. CDR3 length equals 13 residues. The germline CDR1 and CDR2 sequences are SGHDT and YYEEEE. CDR3 sequence reads: CASRVPTGDEQFF. DNA of the CDR3: TGTGCCAGCAGGGTACCGACGGGAGATGAGCAGTTCTTC.

V gene TRBV5-1 combines with J gene TRBJ2-1; D is unresolved. The ends were cut back, 7 bases at V and 0 bases at J, with 2 bases in the middle. This CDR3 has 11 amino acids. The V gene's germline CDR1 is SGHRS and CDR2 YFSETQ. The CDR3 DNA reads as TGCGCCAGCCACTCCTACAATGAGCAGTTCTTC. It encodes CASHSYNEQFF. Looking up the rest from reference TRBV5-1 and TRBJ2-1 gives the full variable domain: KAGVTQTPRYLIKTRGQQVTLSCSPISGHRSVSWYQQTPGQGLQFLFEYFSETQRNKGNFPGRFSGRQFSNSRSEMNVSTLELGDSALYLCASHSYNEQFFGPGTRLTVL.

The chain couples TRBV29-1 to TRBJ1-1; D may be TRBD1 (6 bases). From germline, CDR1 is SQVTM and CDR2 ANQGSEA. The CDR3 length is 14 residues. The ends were cut back, 1 base at V and 4 bases at J, with 13 bases in the middle. Written as DNA, the CDR3 is TGCAGCGTTGAAGGAGGGGGAGGCGTCACTGAAGCTTTCTTT. This sequence encodes CSVEGGGGVTEAFF.